The sample holds one count of the clone carrying this T cell receptor (beta chain). Its antigen is currently unknown. These data come from a study of cytomegalovirus exposure and HLA in healthy donors. Broader study findings: Segments of the TCR beta V type were, in most cases, productive about 87% or about 30% of the time in an earlier analysis. It was shown in a later analysis that HLA-associated TCR beta chains were more clonally expanded than other, equally common chains. It was reported that TCR beta sequences correctly inferred the HLA-A and HLA-B alleles for most subjects.

This PCR relied on a set of 60 Vbeta primers and 13 Jbeta primers. TCRdb's table, derived via immunoSEQ multiplex PCR, lists solely in-frame clones and lacks some. The data contain roughly 43,000 clones, roughly 77% of them singletons. Trimming took off 0 bases at V and 4 bases at J, with 5 bases between the two ends. The CDR3 length is 13 residues. Germline CDR1 KGHSH, CDR2 LQKENI. What was sequenced was PBMCs. The sequence was obtained from a young man in good health and CMV-seronegative. This sequence joins TRBV18 and TRBJ2-3; D is ambiguous. CDR3 DNA sequence: TGTGCCAGCTCACCACCCGGTTCAGATACGCAGTATTTT. This sequence encodes CASSPPGSDTQYF.